Following are 10 T cell receptor beta chains from one sample sequenced in a study of T cell repertoires in cytomegalovirus infection (dated by TCRdb to the late 2010s). The instrument given in TCRdb is Illumina HiSeq 1500. TCRdb trimmed public reads at Q25 via fastp, called clones via MiXCR and kept in-frame beta chains. All rows with the same CDR3 protein become a single entry with the most common DNA and genes. This sample holds about 360,000 distinct CDR3 sequences; about a sixth were observed only once. The biggest ten clones account for around 10% of the sample. Specimen: PBMCs. Receptor source: a human donor in good health (CMV status not recorded). Some clones in this sample may be carry-over from other donors' samples.

The chain links TRBV5-4 to TRBJ2-3; TRBD2 agrees at 9 bases. The CDR3 covers 15 residues. J gave up 9 bases and V 7 bases, and 15 bases lay outside the gene matches. Germline loops: CDR1 SGHNT, CDR2 YYREEE (reference sequence). The CDR3 loop reads CASSPGTSPLGTQYF. The CDR3 coding sequence is TGTGCCAGCTCACCCGGGACTAGCCCCCTAGGGACGCAGTATTTT.

The chain couples TRBV10-3 to TRBJ2-1; 15 nucleotides agree with TRBD2. The ends lost 11 bases at V and 0 bases at J; junction bases unmatched: 11. This CDR3 comprises 18 residues. Per germline, CDR1 ENHRY and CDR2 SYGVKD. DNA for the CDR3: TGTGCCGCCTGGACTAGCGGGGGGGCCGTCGGCTCCTACAATGAGCAGTTCTTC. Translated, it gives CAAWTSGGAVGSYNEQFF.

This clonotype has just a few counts. V and J are TRBV7-9 and TRBJ1-4, with a possible D match to TRBD1 (6 bases). The germline CDR1 and CDR2 sequences are SEHNR and FQNEAQ (reference sequence). Deletions cut 3 bases from V and 3 bases from J, with 8 bases between. The CDR3 is 14 residues long. The CDR3 loop is CASSFRGSNEKLFF. The CDR3 nucleotides are TGTGCCAGCAGCTTCAGGGGTTCTAATGAAAAACTGTTTTTT.

This clonotype was observed many times. The chain joins TRBV6-6 to TRBJ1-5; D unresolved. The CDR3 is 14 amino acids. With 2 bases removed from V and 6 bases from J, the gap between germline ends came to 11 bases. CDR1 and CDR2 (germline): MNHNY, SVGAGI (reference sequence). CDR3 in amino acids: CASSYRKSTQPQHF. Here the CDR3 DNA reads TGTGCCAGCAGTTACCGCAAATCCACTCAGCCCCAGCATTTT.

This clonotype was found a few times. The chain recombines TRBV7-8 with TRBJ2-1; the D gene could be TRBD1 or TRBD2 (5 bases each). This CDR3 has 15 amino acids. Per germline, CDR1 SGHVS and CDR2 FQNEAQ. Trimming stripped 1 base from V and 5 bases from J, with 12 bases between. The CDR3: CASSLGRVRDNEQFF. The CDR3 DNA reads TGTGCCAGCAGCTTAGGGCGGGTCAGGGACAATGAGCAGTTCTTC.

This clonotype showed up many times. V usage is TRBV7-6 and J usage is TRBJ2-3; 10 bases align to TRBD2. CDR1 is SGHVS, CDR2 FNYEAQ, per germline. The CDR3 is made up of 15 amino acids. Trimming removed 6 bases from V and 4 bases from J; junction bases left unmatched: 7. The CDR3 loop is CASRGGLASADTQYF. The CDR3 region has the DNA TGTGCCAGCAGGGGGGGACTAGCGTCGGCAGATACGCAGTATTTT.

This clonotype was detected many times. The chain employs TRBV28 and TRBJ2-1; the D gene could be TRBD1 or TRBD2 (6 bases each). Trimming took 2 bases from V and 0 from J, leaving 11 bases between them. The CDR3 runs to 16 residues. Germline V gene data show CDR1 as MDHEN and CDR2 as SYDVKM. CDR3 in amino acids: CASSLVGGRSYNEQFF. The CDR3 DNA reads as TGTGCCAGCAGTTTAGTCGGGGGCCGCTCCTACAATGAGCAGTTCTTC.

The chain's CDR3 is CASSLGQGTKYEQYF. Written as DNA, the CDR3 is TGTGCCAGCTCACTCGGACAGGGGACAAAGTACGAGCAGTACTTC. The rearrangement links TRBV18 to TRBJ2-7; 9 bases line up with TRBD1. This CDR3 has 15 amino acids. Germline lookup yields CDR1 KGHSH and CDR2 LQKENI. J was trimmed by 4 bases and V by 4 bases; bases with no gene match: 8.

In this sample, this clonotype turned up a few times. The chain is built from TRBV5-4 and TRBJ1-1; 7 bases align to TRBD1. Germline CDR1 reads SGHNT; CDR2 reads YYREEE (reference sequence). This CDR3 has 15 amino acids. V gave up 6 bases and J gave up 1 base; unmatched junction bases: 9. This chain's CDR3 is CASNMRGQKNTEAFF. CDR3 DNA: TGTGCCAGCAACATGAGGGGACAGAAGAACACTGAAGCTTTCTTT.

The rearrangement links TRBV15 to TRBJ2-1; D remains ambiguous. The CDR3 loop spans 16 amino acids. CDR1 LNHNV and CDR2 YYDKDF come from the germline V gene (reference sequence). With 1 base removed from V and 0 bases from J, the gap between germline ends came to 10 bases. This CDR3 is CATSRGFGPSYNEQFF. The CDR3 region has the DNA TGTGCCACCAGCAGAGGGTTCGGGCCCTCCTACAATGAGCAGTTCTTC.